These 24 T cell receptor beta chains were sequenced from one sample in a study of CXCR3-negative and CXCR3-positive naive CD8 T cells. 5' RACE that incorporated UMI labels was used to prepare the TRB cDNA libraries. From its re-call of the 5' RACE reads, TCRdb lists each CDR3 protein once, without DNA. The clone table shows around 80,000 distinct CDR3 sequences, with the ten largest holding around 0.62%. Which antigens these TCRs recognize remains unknown. Study-wide points: Against CXCR3-negative naive cells, CXCR3-positive naive cells showed more hydrophobic TRB CDR3s.

The material sequenced was naive CXCR3+ CD8+ T cells from blood. Described subset: CD45RO-CCR7+CD27+CD95- naive CD8+ T cells expressing CXCR3 (TNR3+). Receptors were obtained from a human donor in good health. Some clones in this sample may be carry-over from other donors' samples.

The chain links TRBV7-2 to TRBJ2-2; TCRdb names TRBD1, which stays unverified in the absence of DNA. CDR3 length: 17 residues. The germline V gene encodes CDR1 SGHTA and CDR2 FQGNSA. CDR3 sequence reads: CASSLAYQGTMGGELFF.

CDR3 sequence: CASSSPRQESTDTQYF. This rearrangement joins TRBV28 to TRBJ2-3; TCRdb names TRBD1, which stays unverified in the absence of DNA. The CDR3 sequence is 16 residues long. CDR1 and CDR2 (germline): MDHEN, SYDVKM. Supplemented by reference TRBV28 and TRBJ2-3, the full variable domain reads DVKVTQSSRYLVKRTGEKVFLECVQDMDHENMFWYRQDPGLGLRLIYFSYDVKMKEKGDIPEGYSVSREKKERFSLILESASTNQTSMYLCASSSPRQESTDTQYFGPGTRLTVL.

J is TRBJ1-6 and V is TRBV7-9. The germline CDR1 and CDR2 sequences are SEHNR and FQNEAQ (reference sequence). The CDR3 runs 15 residues. CDR3 sequence: CASSPSSSYNSPLHF.

The CDR3 protein is CSVGGGGTEAFF. The chain carries TRBV29-1 and TRBJ1-1; no DNA is available, so the TRBD1 call from TCRdb remains unchecked. Germline lookup yields CDR1 SQVTM and CDR2 ANQGSEA. There are 12 residues in the CDR3.

The V and J genes are TRBV6-2 or TRBV6-3 and TRBJ2-1; absent DNA, TCRdb's TRBD1 call cannot be checked. The CDR3 runs to 14 residues. Germline CDR1 and CDR2: MNHEY and SVGEGT. CDR3 sequence reads: CASSYSSTGGEQFF.

V gene TRBV28 combines with J gene TRBJ1-2; TCRdb's assignment of TRBD1 cannot be checked, as there is no DNA. CDR3 size: 14 residues. Germline lookup yields CDR1 MDHEN and CDR2 SYDVKM. The CDR3 sequence: CASSPRGGRDGYTF.

The CDR3 protein is CASSFMGGANTEAFF. This chain links TRBV12-3 or TRBV12-4 with TRBJ1-1; the D call from TCRdb, TRBD1, cannot be confirmed without DNA. The CDR3 has 15 amino acids.

The CDR3 region is CASTTGLTDTQYF. The V and J genes are TRBV6-2 or TRBV6-3 and TRBJ2-3; as DNA is missing, the TRBD2 call by TCRdb cannot be tested. Per the germline V gene, CDR1 is MNHEY and CDR2 is SVGEGT. This CDR3 has 13 amino acids.

V usage is TRBV6-6 and J usage is TRBJ1-1; TCRdb reports TRBD1, a call that lacks DNA to check it against. Looked up from germline, CDR1 is MNHNY and CDR2 is SVGAGI (reference sequence). The CDR3 contains 14 residues. The CDR3 region is CASSYSAGQDHSFF.

The chain employs TRBV7-8 and TRBJ2-7. Germline V gene sequence: CDR1 SGHVS, CDR2 FQNEAQ. The CDR3 has 16 residues. The CDR3 is CASSLTERLIFYEQYF.

The chain employs TRBV6-1 and TRBJ2-5; TCRdb's D call, TRBD1, is unchecked because there is no DNA. This CDR3 comprises 12 residues. Germline V CDR1 and CDR2: MNHNS, SASEGT. The CDR3 sequence is CASSRHQETQYF.

The chain employs TRBV28 and TRBJ1-1. CDR1 and CDR2 from the germline V gene are MDHEN and SYDVKM. This CDR3 contains 14 residues. The CDR3 spells CASSIAGLDTEAFF.

CDR3: CASSPQPRSLNTEAFF. The genes are TRBV4-1 and TRBJ1-1. The length of the CDR3 is 16 residues. Germline V CDR1 and CDR2: MGHRA, YSYEKL.

This chain joins TRBV9 and TRBJ1-1; without DNA, the TCRdb call of TRBD1 cannot be checked. The CDR3 is 13 amino acids. Germline CDR1 is SGDLS and CDR2 is YYNGEE. The CDR3 protein is CASSVGGSTEAFF.

The chain combines TRBV3-1 with TRBJ2-5; no DNA is available, so the TRBD2 call from TCRdb remains unchecked. Germline CDR1 reads LGHDT; CDR2 reads YNNKEL (reference sequence). The CDR3 length is 15 residues. The CDR3 reads CASSQRAGGHETQYF.

V is TRBV6-5 and J is TRBJ2-7; TCRdb lists TRBD1, though no DNA is available to test this call. This CDR3 is built from 14 residues. The germline V gene has CDR1 MNHEY and CDR2 SVGAGI. The CDR3 sequence: CASRPGQGPYEQYF.

This chain uses TRBV5-4 with TRBJ2-7; checking the TCRdb D call of TRBD2 is not possible without DNA. Germline V gives CDR1 SGHNT, CDR2 YYREEE (reference sequence). The CDR3 spans 15 residues. The chain's CDR3 is CASSQLAGSAYEQYF.

The chain carries TRBV12-3 or TRBV12-4 and TRBJ1-4; the TCRdb call, TRBD1, lacks DNA for checking. The CDR3 loop spans 11 amino acids. The CDR3 spells CASSFGGKLFF.

The chain joins TRBV28 to TRBJ2-7. The CDR3 contains 17 residues. The germline V gene has CDR1 MDHEN and CDR2 SYDVKM. CDR3 residues: CASKQDVDAGKPYEQYF.

The chain has TRBV29-1 and TRBJ2-5; the D call of TRBD2 rests on TCRdb alone, since no DNA is present to check it. This CDR3 contains 14 residues. Germline CDR1 and CDR2: SQVTM and ANQGSEA. The CDR3 loop reads CSLRGLAGFETQYF.

This rearrangement joins TRBV25-1 to TRBJ1-2; the TRBD1 assignment by TCRdb is unverifiable without DNA. This CDR3 spans 14 amino acids. Germline loops: CDR1 MGHDK, CDR2 SYGVNS. The CDR3 here is CASSGWDTNYGYTF.

The rearrangement joins TRBV28 to TRBJ2-1; TCRdb reports TRBD1, a call that lacks DNA to check it against. Germline CDR1 MDHEN, CDR2 SYDVKM. The CDR3 length is 12 residues. The CDR3: CASSFQGGEQFF. The variable domain in full, completed from reference TRBV28 and TRBJ2-1, reads DVKVTQSSRYLVKRTGEKVFLECVQDMDHENMFWYRQDPGLGLRLIYFSYDVKMKEKGDIPEGYSVSREKKERFSLILESASTNQTSMYLCASSFQGGEQFFGPGTRLTVL.

The J gene is TRBJ1-5, the V gene TRBV12-3 or TRBV12-4. The CDR3 contains 14 residues. The CDR3 loop is CASSLSETAQPQHF.

This chain's CDR3 is CASSGFYSEAFF. J is TRBJ1-1 and V is TRBV10-2. CDR1 and CDR2 (germline): WSHSY, SAAADI. The length of the CDR3 is 12 residues.